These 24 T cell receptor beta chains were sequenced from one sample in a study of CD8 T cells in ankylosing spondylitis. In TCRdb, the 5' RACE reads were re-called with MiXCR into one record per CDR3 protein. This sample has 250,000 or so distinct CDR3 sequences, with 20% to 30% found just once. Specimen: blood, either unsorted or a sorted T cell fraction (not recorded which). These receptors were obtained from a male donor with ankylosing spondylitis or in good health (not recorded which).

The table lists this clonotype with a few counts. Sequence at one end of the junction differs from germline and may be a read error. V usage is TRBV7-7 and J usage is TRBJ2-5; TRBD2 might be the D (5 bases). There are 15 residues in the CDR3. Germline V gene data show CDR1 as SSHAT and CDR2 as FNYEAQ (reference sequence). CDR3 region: CASSLIRGGQETQYF. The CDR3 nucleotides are TGTGCTAGCAGCTTAATTCGGGGTGGGCAAGAGACCCAGTACTTC.

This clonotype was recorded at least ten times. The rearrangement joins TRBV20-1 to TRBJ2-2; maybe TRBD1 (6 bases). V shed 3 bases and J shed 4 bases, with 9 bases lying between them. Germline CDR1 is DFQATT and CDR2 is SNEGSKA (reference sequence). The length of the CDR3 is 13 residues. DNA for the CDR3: TGCAGTGCTAGGGTACAGGGCACCGGGGAGCTGTTTTTT. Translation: CSARVQGTGELFF.

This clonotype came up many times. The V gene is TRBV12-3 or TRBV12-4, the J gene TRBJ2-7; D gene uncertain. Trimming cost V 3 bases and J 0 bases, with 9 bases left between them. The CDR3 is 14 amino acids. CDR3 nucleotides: TGTGCCAGCAGTTTCCGGCGCAGCTCCTACGAGCAGTACTTC. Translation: CASSFRRSSYEQYF.

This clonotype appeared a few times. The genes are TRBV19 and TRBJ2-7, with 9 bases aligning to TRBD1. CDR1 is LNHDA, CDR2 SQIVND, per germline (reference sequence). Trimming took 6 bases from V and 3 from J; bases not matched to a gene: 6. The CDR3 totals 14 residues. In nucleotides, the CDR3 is TGTGCCAGTAGGAGGGGGACAGGGCTCTACGAGCAGTACTTC. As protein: CASRRGTGLYEQYF. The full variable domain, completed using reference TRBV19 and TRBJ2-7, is DGGITQSPKYLFRKEGQNVTLSCEQNLNHDAMYWYRQDPGQGLRLIYYSQIVNDFQKGDIAEGYSVSREKKESFPLTVTSAQKNPTAFYLCASRRGTGLYEQYFGPGTRLTVT.

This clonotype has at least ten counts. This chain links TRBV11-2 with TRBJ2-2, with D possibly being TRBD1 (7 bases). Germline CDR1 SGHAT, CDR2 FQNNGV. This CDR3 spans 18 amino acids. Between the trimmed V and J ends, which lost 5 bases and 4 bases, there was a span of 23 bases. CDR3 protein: CASSPQGRGALGTGELFF. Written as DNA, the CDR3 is TGTGCCAGCAGCCCCCAAGGCAGGGGGGCTCTGGGCACCGGGGAGCTGTTTTTT.

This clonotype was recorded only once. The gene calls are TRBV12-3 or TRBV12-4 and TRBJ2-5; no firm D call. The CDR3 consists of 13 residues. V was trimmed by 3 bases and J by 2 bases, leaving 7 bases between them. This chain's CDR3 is CASSLHSQETQYF. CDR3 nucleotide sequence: TGTGCCAGCAGTTTGCACAGTCAAGAGACCCAGTACTTC.

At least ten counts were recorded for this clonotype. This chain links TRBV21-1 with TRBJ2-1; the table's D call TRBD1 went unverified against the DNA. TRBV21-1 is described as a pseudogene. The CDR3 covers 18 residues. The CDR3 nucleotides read TGTGCCAGCAGCCCTCGGAATTCCGGGACAGGGGGGTACAATGAGCAGTTCTTC. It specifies CASSPRNSGTGGYNEQFF.

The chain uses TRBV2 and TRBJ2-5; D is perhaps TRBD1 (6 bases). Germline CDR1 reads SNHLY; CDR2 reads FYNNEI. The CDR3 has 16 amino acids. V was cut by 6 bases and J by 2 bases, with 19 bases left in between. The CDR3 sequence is CASSQNRDIRQETQYF. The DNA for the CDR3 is TGTGCCAGCAGCCAAAACAGGGACATCCGACAAGAGACCCAGTACTTC.

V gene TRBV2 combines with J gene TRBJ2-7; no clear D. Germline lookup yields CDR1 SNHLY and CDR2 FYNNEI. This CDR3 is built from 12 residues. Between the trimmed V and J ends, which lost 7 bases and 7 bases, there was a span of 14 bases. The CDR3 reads CASTHGGLEQYF. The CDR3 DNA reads TGTGCCAGCACCCATGGTGGGCTGGAGCAGTACTTC.

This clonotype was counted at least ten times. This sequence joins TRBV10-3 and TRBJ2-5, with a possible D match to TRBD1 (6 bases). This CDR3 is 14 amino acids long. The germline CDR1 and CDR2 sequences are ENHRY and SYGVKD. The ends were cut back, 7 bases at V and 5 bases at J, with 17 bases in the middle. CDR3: CAIIPTGTEETQYF. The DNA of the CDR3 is TGTGCCATCATTCCTACAGGGACGGAGGAGACCCAGTACTTC.

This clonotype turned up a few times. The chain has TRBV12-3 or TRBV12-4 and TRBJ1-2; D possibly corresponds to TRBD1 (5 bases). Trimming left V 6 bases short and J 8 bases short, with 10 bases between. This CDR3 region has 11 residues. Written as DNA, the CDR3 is TGTGCCAGCAGCCAGGGCCGCGGCTACACCTTC. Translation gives CASSQGRGYTF.

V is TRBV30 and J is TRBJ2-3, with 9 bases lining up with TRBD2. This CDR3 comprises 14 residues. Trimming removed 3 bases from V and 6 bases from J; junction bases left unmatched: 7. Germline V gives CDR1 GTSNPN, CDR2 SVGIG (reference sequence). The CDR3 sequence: CAWSKAGGADTQYF. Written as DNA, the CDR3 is TGTGCCTGGAGCAAGGCGGGAGGGGCGGATACGCAGTATTTT.

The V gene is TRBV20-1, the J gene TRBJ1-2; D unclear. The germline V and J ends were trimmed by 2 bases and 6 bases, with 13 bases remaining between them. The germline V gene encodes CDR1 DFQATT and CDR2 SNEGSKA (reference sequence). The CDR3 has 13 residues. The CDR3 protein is CSARPGPGDGYTF. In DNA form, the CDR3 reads TGCAGTGCTAGACCGGGTCCCGGGGATGGCTACACCTTC.

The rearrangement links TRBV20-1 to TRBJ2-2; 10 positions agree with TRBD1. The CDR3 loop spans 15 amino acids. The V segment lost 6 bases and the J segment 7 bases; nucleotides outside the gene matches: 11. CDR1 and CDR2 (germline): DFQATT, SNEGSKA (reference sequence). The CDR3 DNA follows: TGCAGTGCAACTACCGGGACAGGGGCGGTCGGGGAGCTGTTTTTT. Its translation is CSATTGTGAVGELFF.

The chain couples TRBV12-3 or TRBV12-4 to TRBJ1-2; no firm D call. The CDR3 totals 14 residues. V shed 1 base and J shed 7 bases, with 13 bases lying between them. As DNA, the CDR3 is TGTGCCAGCAGTTTAGTAGGGCAAAGAGGTGGCTACACCTTC. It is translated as CASSLVGQRGGYTF.

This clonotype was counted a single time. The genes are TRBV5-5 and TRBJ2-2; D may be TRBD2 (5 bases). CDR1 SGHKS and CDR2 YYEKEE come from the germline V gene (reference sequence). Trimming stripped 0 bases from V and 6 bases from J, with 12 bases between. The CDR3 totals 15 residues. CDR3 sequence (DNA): TGTGCCAGCAGCTTGGGGGAGTTTCGTCCCGGGGAGCTGTTTTTT. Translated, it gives CASSLGEFRPGELFF. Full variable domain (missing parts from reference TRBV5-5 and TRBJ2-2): DAGVTQSPTHLIKTRGQQVTLRCSPISGHKSVSWYQQVLGQGPQFIFQYYEKEERGRGNFPDRFSARQFPNYSSELNVNALLLGDSALYLCASSLGEFRPGELFFGEGSRLTVL.

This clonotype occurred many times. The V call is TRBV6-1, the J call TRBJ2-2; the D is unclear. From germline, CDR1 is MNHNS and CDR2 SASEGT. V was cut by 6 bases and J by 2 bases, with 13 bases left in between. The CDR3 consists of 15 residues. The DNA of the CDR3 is TGTGCCAGCAGAAAACAGAATTCCAACACCGGGGAGCTGTTTTTT. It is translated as CASRKQNSNTGELFF.

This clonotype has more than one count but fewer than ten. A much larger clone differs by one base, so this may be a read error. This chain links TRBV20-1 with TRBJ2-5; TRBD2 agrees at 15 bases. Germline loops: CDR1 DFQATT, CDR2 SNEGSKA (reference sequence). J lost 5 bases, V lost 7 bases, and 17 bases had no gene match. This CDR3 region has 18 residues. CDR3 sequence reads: CSGPPPGLAGGFKETQYF. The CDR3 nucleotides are TGCAGTGGCCCGCCCCCGGGACTAGCGGGGGGATTCAAGGAGACCCAGTACTTC.

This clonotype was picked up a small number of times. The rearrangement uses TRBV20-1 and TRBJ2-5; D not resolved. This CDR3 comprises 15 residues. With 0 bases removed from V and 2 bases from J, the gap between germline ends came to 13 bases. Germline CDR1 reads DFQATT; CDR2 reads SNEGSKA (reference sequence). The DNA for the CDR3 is TGCAGTGCTAGAGACCCCGTGGTTGTGCAAGAGACCCAGTACTTC. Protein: CSARDPVVVQETQYF.

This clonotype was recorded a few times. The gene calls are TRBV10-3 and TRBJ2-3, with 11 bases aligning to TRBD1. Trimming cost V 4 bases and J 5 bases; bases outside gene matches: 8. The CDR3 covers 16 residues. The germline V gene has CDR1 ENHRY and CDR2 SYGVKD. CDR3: CAISASSGQGVDTQYF. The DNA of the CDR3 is TGTGCCATCAGTGCGAGCTCGGGACAGGGGGTAGATACGCAGTATTTT.

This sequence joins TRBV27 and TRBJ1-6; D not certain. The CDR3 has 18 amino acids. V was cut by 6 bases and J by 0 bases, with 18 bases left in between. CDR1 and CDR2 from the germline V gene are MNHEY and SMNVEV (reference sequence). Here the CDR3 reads CASSGVRPTSSYNSPLHF. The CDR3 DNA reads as TGTGCCAGCAGCGGGGTTCGTCCTACGAGCTCCTATAATTCACCCCTCCACTTT.

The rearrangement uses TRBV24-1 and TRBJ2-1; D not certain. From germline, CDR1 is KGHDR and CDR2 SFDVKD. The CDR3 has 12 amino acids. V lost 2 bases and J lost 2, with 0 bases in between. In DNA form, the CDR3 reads TGTGCCACCAGTGATTCCTACAATGAGCAGTTCTTC. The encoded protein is CATSDSYNEQFF.

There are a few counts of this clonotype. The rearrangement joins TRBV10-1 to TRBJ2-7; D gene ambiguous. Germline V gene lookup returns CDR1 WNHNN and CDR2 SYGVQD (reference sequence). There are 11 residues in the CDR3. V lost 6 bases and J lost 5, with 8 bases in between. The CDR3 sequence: CASRDVDEQYF. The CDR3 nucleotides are TGCGCCAGCAGGGACGTGGACGAGCAGTACTTC.

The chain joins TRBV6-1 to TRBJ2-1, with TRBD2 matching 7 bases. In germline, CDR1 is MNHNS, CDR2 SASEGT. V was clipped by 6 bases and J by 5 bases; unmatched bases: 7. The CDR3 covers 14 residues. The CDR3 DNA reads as TGTGCCAGCAGCTTCAATGGGGGGGACAATGAGCAGTTCTTC. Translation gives CASSFNGGDNEQFF.